This TCR beta chain was observed in a study of regulatory T cells in long-lasting Graves disease. The study's findings and limits: In persistent patients, shared public clonotypes (2,741) outnumbered those in new patients (about 1,000). Patients with persistent disease showed a bias toward TRBV28, TRBJ1-2 and TRBJ2-5.

This clonotype was detected a few times. What it binds is not known. Time point here: persistent/refractory GD, antithyroid drugs over 5 years with positive TRAb. From PBMCs, RNA was extracted and then used to make the TCR library. In each case, Graves' disease was diagnosed per American Thyroid Association guidelines. The V gene's germline CDR1 is LNHNV and CDR2 YYDKDF (reference sequence). J was trimmed by 0 bases and V by 3 bases; bases with no gene match: 6. The CDR3 is 16 amino acids. Researchers made TCR beta libraries by using iRepertoire HTBI primers and running Arm-PCR on CDR3 regions. In the original analysis: Sequenced samples collectively carried 55 to 80 TRBV and approximately 15 TRBJ segments. TCRdb reprocessed the multiplex PCR reads with MiXCR, giving one entry per CDR3 protein. TCRdb, not the authors, supplied the V and J calls. The sample consists of 400,000 to 500,000 distinct CDR3 sequences, less than 25% of them appearing once.

The TCR comes from a female donor with Graves disease. The sequencing used peripheral blood mononuclear cells (PBMCs), collected when the disease was refractory, from a patient treated with antithyroid drugs. The chain has TRBV15 and TRBJ1-1; 8 bases align to TRBD1. This chain's CDR3 is CATSRAPRGLNTEAFF. Written as DNA, the CDR3 is TGTGCCACCAGCAGGGCCCCCAGGGGGCTGAACACTGAAGCTTTCTTT.